The rows below give T cell receptor beta chains drawn from one sample of a study of blood T cell repertoires in COVID-19. Using immunoSEQ multiplex PCR, the repertoire was profiled, and TCRdb retains in-frame clones only, with some absent. The sample has about 180,000 clones, 89% seen once. Sequenced: PBMCs or T cells enriched from blood (not recorded which). Source of these receptors: a woman aged 40 to 50 with acute COVID-19. CDR3s leave out the opening cysteine and the closing phenylalanine or tryptophan.

CDR3 protein	V gene	J gene
ASSPGTSNYGYT	TRBV27	TRBJ1-2
ASRTGANTEAF	TRBV25-1	TRBJ1-1
ASSQRTQGTRDTQY	TRBV7-8	TRBJ2-3
ASSLNRVNTEAF	TRBV11-2	TRBJ1-1
ASSRITGGENTEAF	TRBV27	TRBJ1-1
ASSLGAGELF	TRBV28	TRBJ2-2
ASSPAGGSSIEQF	TRBV6-5	TRBJ2-1
ASSWTGSLNEQY	TRBV18	TRBJ2-7
ASSLEQGLRNEQY	TRBV28	TRBJ2-7
ASSQDGTGDQPQH	TRBV4-2	TRBJ1-5
ASSLDRSQYEQY	TRBV5-1	TRBJ2-7